This TCR beta chain is drawn from a study of blood T cell repertoires in COVID-19 (TCRdb year 2020). Study-wide context: Samples covering the acute and convalescent phases of COVID-19 were provided by collaborators in the United States, Italy and Spain. The material from the prospective study consisted of cDNA or gDNA derived from T cells, B-cell-depleted T cells, or PBMCs. Subjects who had been exposed to COVID-19, were actively infected with it, or had recovered from it provided the deeply sampled blood TCRbeta repertoires that made up the dataset. The repertoires were released in a freely available public database meant as a resource for research on the immune response to SARS-CoV-2. Samples were obtained from the ongoing ImmuneRACE study (first 160 participants) and from 1,000 to 1,500 subjects provided by 6 global collaborators. Nearly every sample came with metadata listing a de-identified subject ID, COVID-19 status, age in years and sex. Where available, HLA class I and class II types were taken from metadata supplied by the sample provider and were not determined by assay-based typing.

TCRbeta CDR3 regions were amplified from genomic DNA using the immunoSEQ Assay, a bias-controlled multiplex PCR. In the original analysis: Nucleated cell counts per sample were estimated from amplification of reference gene primers within the assay. To quantify the absolute abundance of each unique TCRbeta CDR3 rearrangement, sequence reads were collapsed and filtered. For each sample, productive Simpson clonality was calculated by taking the square root of Simpson's diversity index across productive rearrangements. The table was pulled from immuneACCESS by TCRdb, which kept in-frame rearrangements only. Such tables lose some clones; where checked, under half of the loss comes from unresolved V genes, and the rest has no known cause. V, J and clone size derive from that table, while D and trimming were established from the DNA sequence. The sample data list about half a million clones, and roughly nine tenths of these were observed just once. Of the sample, approximately 0.9% is held by the ten largest clones.

Study-wide findings and limitations: Clinical and demographic metadata were provided uncurated, with the amount varying by source and participant.

One collaborating source in Seattle enrolled patients during active infection and followed them longitudinally through the course of disease. Each collaborating institution followed its own protocols to collect whole blood in K2EDTA tubes. Collaborator samples were shipped for TCRbeta analysis as frozen whole blood, isolated PBMCs, or DNA extracted from either sample type. About this clone: The specificity of this receptor is unknown. The input lacks base qualities; no much larger clone sits a single base away.

This clonotype originated in a man between 18 and 35 years old with COVID-19, enrolled during active disease. Input material: peripheral blood.

The CDR3 protein is CASKVELDQPQHF. The DNA sequence is given as TGTGCCAGCAAGGTGGAGCTTGATCAGCCCCAGCATTTT. The chain links TRBV2 with TRBJ1-5; the D segment cannot be called with confidence. The CDR3 covers 13 residues, taking in both the cysteine and the phenylalanine. This entry keeps only the CDR3 DNA: 39 bases, framed from base 1. V and J lose 7 bases and 5 bases, and a span of 12 bases separates them. The germline V gene yields SNHLY for CDR1 and FYNNEI for CDR2.